One sample yielded the 30 T cell receptor beta chains listed below, sequenced in a study of CD8 T cells in Susac syndrome. RNA was extracted with the RNeasy kit, and a quantity of roughly 0.5 to 1 ug was reverse transcribed using random hexamers. TCRdb reprocessed the immunoSEQ multiplex PCR reads with MiXCR, giving one entry per CDR3 protein. Found here are about 120,000 distinct CDR3 sequences, about 93% of them singletons; the top ten hold 0.25% to 0.3%. The sequenced sample consisted of CD8+ T cells from PBMCs. The source of these receptors is a human donor with Susac syndrome.

The chain uses TRBV7-9 and TRBJ1-5; D is perhaps TRBD1 (6 bases). The germline gives CDR1 SEHNR, CDR2 FQNEAQ (reference sequence). The CDR3 is made up of 16 amino acids. V lost 1 base to trimming and J lost 2 bases, with 12 bases between them. The DNA for the CDR3 is TGTGCCAGCAGCTTAGGAGAACAGGGTGGCAATCAGCCCCAGCATTTT. Protein sequence: CASSLGEQGGNQPQHF.

The V and J genes are TRBV4-1 and TRBJ2-2; D gene unclear. CDR3 length equals 14 residues. CDR1 and CDR2 from the germline V gene are MGHRA and YSYEKL. The V end was cut by 7 bases, the J end by 5 bases, with 14 bases between. For the CDR3, the DNA is TGCGCCAGCACCCACGCCGTTGAGACCGGGGAGCTGTTTTTT. Translated: CASTHAVETGELFF.

The V call is TRBV4-3, the J call TRBJ2-5; 7 bases align to TRBD1. The CDR3 contains 15 residues. Unmatched junction bases numbered 7, after V lost 1 base and J lost 5 bases. The germline V gene encodes CDR1 LGHNA and CDR2 YSLEER. The CDR3 DNA reads TGCGCCAGCAGCCAAGGTCAGGGGGTACGGGAGACCCAGTACTTC. Translated, it gives CASSQGQGVRETQYF.

This rearrangement joins TRBV3-1 to TRBJ2-7; 9 nucleotides line up with TRBD1. The CDR3 loop spans 15 amino acids. Per the germline V gene, CDR1 is LGHDT and CDR2 is YNNKEL (reference sequence). V lost 1 base and J lost 1; bases outside the gene matches: 2. The CDR3 DNA follows: TGTGCCAGCAGCCAAGTGGGACAGGGATCCTACGAGCAGTACTTC. This sequence encodes CASSQVGQGSYEQYF.

This chain uses TRBV15 with TRBJ1-1; D gene ambiguous. Germline-derived CDR1 and CDR2 are LNHNV and YYDKDF (reference sequence). Between the trimmed V and J ends, which lost 1 base and 7 bases, there was a span of 7 bases. The CDR3 spans 12 residues. The CDR3: CATSRGTGEAFF. CDR3 nucleotides: TGTGCCACCAGCAGAGGGACCGGTGAAGCTTTCTTT.

Here the CDR3 reads CASSYGPRVGETQYF. In nucleotides, the CDR3 is TGTGCCAGCAGTTATGGGCCCAGGGTTGGAGAGACCCAGTACTTC. The rearrangement links TRBV6-5 to TRBJ2-5, with TRBD1 as a possible D gene (5 bases). Trimming took off 3 bases at V and 4 bases at J, with 15 bases between the two ends. Germline V gene lookup returns CDR1 MNHEY and CDR2 SVGAGI. This CDR3 has 15 residues.

V usage is TRBV7-9 and J usage is TRBJ1-1; D ambiguous. The germline V and J ends were trimmed by 1 base and 6 bases, with 12 bases remaining between them. The germline V gene encodes CDR1 SEHNR and CDR2 FQNEAQ (reference sequence). This CDR3 contains 14 residues. The DNA for the CDR3 is TGTGCCAGCAGCTTAGTTCTGGGGAGCGCTGAAGCTTTCTTT. Its translation: CASSLVLGSAEAFF.

This clonotype was recorded once. The V and J genes are TRBV7-6 and TRBJ2-1; weak D call: TRBD2 (6 bases). The germline V and J ends were trimmed by 5 bases and 0 bases, with 14 bases remaining between them. The CDR3 loop spans 16 amino acids. Germline V lookup: CDR1 SGHVS, CDR2 FNYEAQ. CDR3 sequence (DNA): TGTGCCAGCAGCCGGCCGGACGGGAGCTCCTACAATGAGCAGTTCTTC. It yields the protein CASSRPDGSSYNEQFF. The full variable domain, rest sourced from reference TRBV7-6 and TRBJ2-1, is GAGVSQSPRYKVTKRGQDVALRCDPISGHVSLYWYRQALGQGPEFLTYFNYEAQQDKSGLPNDRFSAERPEGSISTLTIQRTEQRDSAMYRCASSRPDGSSYNEQFFGPGTRLTVL.

The chain has TRBV20-1 and TRBJ2-7; 7 nucleotides line up with TRBD1. CDR1 DFQATT and CDR2 SNEGSKA come from the germline V gene (reference sequence). J was trimmed by 4 bases and V by 6 bases; bases with no gene match: 6. This CDR3 has 12 residues. The CDR3 DNA is TGCAGTGCCCAACCGGGACAGTACGAGCAGTACTTC. As protein: CSAQPGQYEQYF.

The rearrangement links TRBV9 to TRBJ1-1; TRBD1 matches 9 bases. Per the germline V gene, CDR1 is SGDLS and CDR2 is YYNGEE. J lost 4 bases, V lost 4 bases, and 5 bases had no gene match. CDR3 size: 14 residues. The CDR3 bases are TGTGCCAGCAGCCCGGGACAGGGTATCACTGAAGCTTTCTTT. Protein product: CASSPGQGITEAFF.

V is TRBV15 and J is TRBJ2-7; a weak D match, TRBD2 (5 bases). The CDR3 has 15 amino acids. The V and J ends lost 0 bases and 2 bases respectively, with 11 bases between them. The germline V gene has CDR1 LNHNV and CDR2 YYDKDF (reference sequence). CDR3 in amino acids: CATSRDTVGAYEQYF. The CDR3 DNA is TGTGCCACCAGCAGAGATACGGTGGGAGCCTACGAGCAGTACTTC.

The CDR3 bases are TGCGCCAGCAGCTGGGGGACCCGCACAGATACGCAGTATTTT. It encodes CASSWGTRTDTQYF. The J gene is TRBJ2-3, the V gene TRBV4-3; D possibly matches TRBD1 or TRBD2 (5 bases each). Trimming removed 5 bases from V and 1 base from J, with 10 bases in between. Looked up from germline, CDR1 is LGHNA and CDR2 is YSLEER. The CDR3 sequence is 14 residues long.

This clonotype turned up a few times. This chain links TRBV18 with TRBJ2-3; D is undetermined. The germline V gene has CDR1 KGHSH and CDR2 LQKENI. The CDR3 is made up of 12 amino acids. Trimming took 3 bases from V and 0 from J, leaving 1 base between them. The CDR3 here is CASSPSTDTQYF. For the CDR3, the DNA is TGTGCCAGCTCACCCAGCACAGATACGCAGTATTTT. Combining the CDR3 with reference TRBV18 and TRBJ2-3 gives the whole variable domain NAGVMQNPRHLVRRRGQEARLRCSPMKGHSHVYWYRQLPEEGLKFMVYLQKENIIDESGMPKERFSAEFPKEGPSILRIQQVVRGDSAAYFCASSPSTDTQYFGPGTRLTVL.

This clonotype appeared a single time. The chain recombines TRBV30 with TRBJ2-7, with D maybe TRBD2 (5 bases). CDR3 size: 13 residues. Trimming removed 4 bases from V and 5 bases from J, with 15 bases in between. Germline CDR1 GTSNPN, CDR2 SVGIG (reference sequence). The CDR3 here is CAWIRFVGDEQYF. The CDR3 nucleotides are TGTGCCTGGATTCGATTCGTGGGAGACGAGCAGTACTTC.

The V call is TRBV5-6, the J call TRBJ1-2; D not certain. Germline-derived CDR1 and CDR2 are SGHDT and YYEEEE. CDR3 length equals 13 residues. V was cut by 3 bases and J by 3 bases, with 9 bases left in between. Here the CDR3 DNA reads TGTGCCAGCAGCTCCACGATCGACTATGGCTACACCTTC. It codes for CASSSTIDYGYTF.

This clonotype occurred once. This chain links TRBV27 with TRBJ2-7; D is ambiguous. CDR3 length: 13 amino acids. Per germline, CDR1 MNHEY and CDR2 SMNVEV (reference sequence). Trimming took 2 bases from V and 3 from J, leaving 8 bases between them. DNA of the CDR3: TGTGCCAGCAGTTTAATTCCCTACTACGAGCAGTACTTC. Protein sequence: CASSLIPYYEQYF.

The chain links TRBV29-1 to TRBJ1-1; 7 positions agree with TRBD1. V dropped 6 bases and J dropped 6; count of bases not matched to a gene: 4. The CDR3 loop spans 11 amino acids. Germline V gene sequence: CDR1 SQVTM, CDR2 ANQGSEA. The CDR3 DNA is TGCAGCGTCGACAGGGCTGCTGAAGCTTTCTTT. This gives the protein CSVDRAAEAFF.

This clonotype was observed a single time. The chain carries TRBV20-1 and TRBJ1-2, with D possibly matching TRBD1 (5 bases). The CDR3 is 11 amino acids. Trimming pared 6 bases from V and 3 bases from J, leaving 8 bases between. Germline V gives CDR1 DFQATT, CDR2 SNEGSKA (reference sequence). CDR3 protein: CSATTDYGYTF. The DNA of the CDR3 is TGCAGTGCCACGACAGACTATGGCTACACCTTC.

V is TRBV19 and J is TRBJ2-1; D perhaps matches TRBD1 (5 bases). Germline assignment: CDR1 LNHDA and CDR2 SQIVND (reference sequence). This CDR3 spans 15 amino acids. Trimming left V 3 bases short and J 8 bases short, with 17 bases between. The CDR3 here is CASSIVFRQSHEQFF. CDR3 nucleotide sequence: TGTGCCAGTAGTATTGTCTTCCGACAGAGCCATGAGCAGTTCTTC.

This chain joins TRBV29-1 and TRBJ2-5; 9 nucleotides align to TRBD2. The CDR3 totals 15 residues. Germline trimming cut 2 bases from V and 4 bases from J; bases unmatched to any gene: 8. Germline CDR1 reads SQVTM; CDR2 reads ANQGSEA. CDR3 residues: CSVELGRGGVETQYF. The CDR3 nucleotides are TGCAGCGTTGAATTAGGGCGGGGGGGCGTAGAGACCCAGTACTTC.

V and J are TRBV19 and TRBJ1-2, with D possibly matching TRBD1 (6 bases). CDR1 and CDR2 from the germline V gene are LNHDA and SQIVND (reference sequence). The CDR3 contains 13 residues. The V end lost 5 bases, the J end lost 7 bases, and 14 bases lay between the germline ends. The CDR3 bases are TGTGCCAGTAGTGCACAGGGCAGCTCTGGCTACACCTTC. Translating it yields CASSAQGSSGYTF.

This chain uses TRBV15 with TRBJ2-7, with D perhaps TRBD1 (6 bases). From germline, CDR1 is LNHNV and CDR2 YYDKDF (reference sequence). The CDR3 is 16 residues long. Trimming removed 3 bases at V and 4 bases at J, with 19 bases between. The CDR3 bases are TGTGCCACCAGCAGTCCCGGGACAATGACCCCTTACGAGCAGTACTTC. This gives the protein CATSSPGTMTPYEQYF. Combining the CDR3 with reference TRBV15 and TRBJ2-7 gives the whole variable domain DAMVIQNPRYQVTQFGKPVTLSCSQTLNHNVMYWYQQKSSQAPKLLFHYYDKDFNNEADTPDNFQSRRPNTSFCFLDIRSPGLGDTAMYLCATSSPGTMTPYEQYFGPGTRLTVT.

The chain employs TRBV5-4 and TRBJ2-7; 9 bases match TRBD1. Germline V CDR1 and CDR2: SGHNT, YYREEE (reference sequence). This CDR3 spans 14 amino acids. V dropped 3 bases and J dropped 2; count of bases not matched to a gene: 3. The CDR3 loop reads CASSSGDRAYEQYF. The CDR3 DNA follows: TGTGCCAGCAGCTCGGGGGACAGGGCCTACGAGCAGTACTTC.

This chain links TRBV20-1 with TRBJ2-7, with 8 bases identical to TRBD2. Germline lookup yields CDR1 DFQATT and CDR2 SNEGSKA (reference sequence). CDR3 length: 15 amino acids. The V and J ends lost 0 bases and 4 bases, in that order; junction bases with no gene match: 8. The CDR3 DNA follows: TGCAGTGCTAGAGATTTATACAGCGGGGGTTACGAGCAGTACTTC. It yields the protein CSARDLYSGGYEQYF.

The V and J genes are TRBV4-1 and TRBJ2-2; D call uncertain. The CDR3 extends over 15 amino acids. Trimming cost V 0 bases and J 7 bases, with 12 bases left between them. Germline lookup yields CDR1 MGHRA and CDR2 YSYEKL. The CDR3: CASSQDPWWDGELFF. CDR3 DNA sequence: TGCGCCAGCAGCCAAGATCCGTGGTGGGACGGGGAGCTGTTTTTT.

The chain links TRBV3-1 to TRBJ2-5; TRBD2 aligns across 11 bases. The V gene end was trimmed by 8 bases and the J gene end by 5 bases; junction bases not matched to a gene: 13. Germline values: CDR1 LGHDT, CDR2 YNNKEL (reference sequence). The CDR3 totals 16 residues. Written as DNA, the CDR3 is TGTGCCAGCTCCGACATTAGCGGGGGGGCCGGGGAGACCCAGTACTTC. Amino acid sequence: CASSDISGGAGETQYF.

The chain carries TRBV29-1 and TRBJ2-4; D perhaps matches TRBD1 (6 bases). The CDR3 totals 11 residues. V shed 7 bases and J shed 6 bases, with 10 bases lying between them. In germline, CDR1 is SQVTM, CDR2 ANQGSEA. Here the CDR3 reads CSAARGNIQYF. CDR3 nucleotides: TGCAGCGCCGCCAGGGGAAACATTCAGTACTTC.

V is TRBV4-2 and J is TRBJ2-5, with 7 bases lining up with TRBD1. CDR3 size: 14 residues. The ends lost 3 bases at V and 5 bases at J; junction bases unmatched: 6. CDR1 is LGHNA, CDR2 YNFKEQ, per germline. CDR3 amino acids: CASSQTGFGETQYF. The CDR3 bases are TGTGCCAGCAGCCAGACAGGGTTCGGGGAGACCCAGTACTTC.

This chain joins TRBV18 and TRBJ2-7, with a weak D call TRBD1 (8 bases). The ends were cut back, 3 bases at V and 0 bases at J, with 12 bases in the middle. CDR3 length equals 15 residues. Germline V gives CDR1 KGHSH, CDR2 LQKENI. The CDR3, as DNA: TGTGCCAGCTCACCGTACAGGGGGGGCTCCTACGAGCAGTACTTC. This encodes CASSPYRGGSYEQYF.

In this sample, this clonotype turned up once. The chain employs TRBV27 and TRBJ1-4; tentative D call: TRBD1 (5 bases). The V gene's germline CDR1 is MNHEY and CDR2 SMNVEV (reference sequence). The CDR3 has 14 residues. V was cut by 2 bases and J by 8 bases, with 12 bases left in between. CDR3 in DNA: TGTGCCAGCAGTTTAATACGGGGGGACGAAAAACTGTTTTTT. It codes for CASSLIRGDEKLFF.